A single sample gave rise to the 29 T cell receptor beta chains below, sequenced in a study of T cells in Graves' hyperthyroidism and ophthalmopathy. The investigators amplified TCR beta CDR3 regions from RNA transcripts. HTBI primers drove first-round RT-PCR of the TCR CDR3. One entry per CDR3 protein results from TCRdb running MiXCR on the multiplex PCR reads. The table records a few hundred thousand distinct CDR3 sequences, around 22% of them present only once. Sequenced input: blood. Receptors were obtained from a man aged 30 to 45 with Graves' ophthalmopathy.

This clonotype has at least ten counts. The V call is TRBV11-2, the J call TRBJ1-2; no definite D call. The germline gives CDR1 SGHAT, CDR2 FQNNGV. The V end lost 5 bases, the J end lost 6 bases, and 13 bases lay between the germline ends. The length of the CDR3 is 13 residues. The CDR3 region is CASSQLGFNGYTF. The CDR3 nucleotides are TGTGCCAGCAGCCAACTAGGGTTTAATGGCTACACCTTC.

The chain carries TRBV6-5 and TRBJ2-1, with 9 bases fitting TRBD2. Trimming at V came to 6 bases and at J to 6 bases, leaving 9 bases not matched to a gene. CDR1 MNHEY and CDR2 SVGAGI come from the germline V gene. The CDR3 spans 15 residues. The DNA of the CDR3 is TGTGCCAGCAGCCTCGCTGGCGGGAGGGCCAATGAGCAGTTCTTC. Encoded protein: CASSLAGGRANEQFF.

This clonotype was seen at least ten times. CDR3 DNA sequence: TGTGCCAGCAGTTACCCGGGACGACCACAAGAGCAGTACTTC. This codes for CASSYPGRPQEQYF. The chain recombines TRBV5-5 with TRBJ2-7; tentatively, D is TRBD1 or TRBD2 (5 bases each). With 5 bases removed from V and 7 bases from J, the gap between germline ends came to 19 bases. Germline V lookup: CDR1 SGHKS, CDR2 YYEKEE (reference sequence). CDR3 size: 14 residues.

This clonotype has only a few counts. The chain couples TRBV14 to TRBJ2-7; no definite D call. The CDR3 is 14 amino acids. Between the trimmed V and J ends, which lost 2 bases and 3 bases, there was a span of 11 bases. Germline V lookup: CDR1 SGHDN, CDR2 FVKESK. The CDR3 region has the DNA TGTGCCAGCAGCCAACCGGGTCGATTCTACGAGCAGTACTTC. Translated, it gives CASSQPGRFYEQYF.

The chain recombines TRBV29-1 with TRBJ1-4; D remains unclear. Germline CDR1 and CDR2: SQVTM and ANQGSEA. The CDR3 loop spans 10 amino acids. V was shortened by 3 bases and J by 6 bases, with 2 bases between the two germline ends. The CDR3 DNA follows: TGCAGCGTTGAGGATGAAAAACTGTTTTTT. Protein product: CSVEDEKLFF.

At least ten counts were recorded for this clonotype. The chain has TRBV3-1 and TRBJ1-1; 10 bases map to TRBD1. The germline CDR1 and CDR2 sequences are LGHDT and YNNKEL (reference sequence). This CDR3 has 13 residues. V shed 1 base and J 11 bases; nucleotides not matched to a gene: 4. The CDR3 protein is CASSQGWGQGAFF. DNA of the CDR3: TGTGCCAGCAGCCAAGGGTGGGGACAGGGGGCTTTCTTT.

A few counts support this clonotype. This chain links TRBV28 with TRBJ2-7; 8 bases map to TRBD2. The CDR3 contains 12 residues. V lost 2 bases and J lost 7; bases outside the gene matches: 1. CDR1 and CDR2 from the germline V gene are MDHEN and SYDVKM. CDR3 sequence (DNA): TGTGCCAGCAGTTTACGACTAGCGGAGCAGTACTTC. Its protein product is CASSLRLAEQYF.

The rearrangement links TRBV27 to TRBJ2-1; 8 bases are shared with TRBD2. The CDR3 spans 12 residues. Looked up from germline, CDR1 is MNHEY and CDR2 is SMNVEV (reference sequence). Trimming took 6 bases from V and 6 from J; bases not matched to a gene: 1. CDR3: CASRTSANEQFF. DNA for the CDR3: TGTGCCAGCAGGACTAGCGCCAATGAGCAGTTCTTC.

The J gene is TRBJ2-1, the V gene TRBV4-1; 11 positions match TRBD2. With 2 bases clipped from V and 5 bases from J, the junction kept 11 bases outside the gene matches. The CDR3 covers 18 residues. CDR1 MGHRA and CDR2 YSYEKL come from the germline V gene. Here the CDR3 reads CASSQYFTGTSGNNEQFF. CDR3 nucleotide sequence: TGCGCCAGCAGCCAATATTTTACCGGGACTAGCGGAAACAATGAGCAGTTCTTC.

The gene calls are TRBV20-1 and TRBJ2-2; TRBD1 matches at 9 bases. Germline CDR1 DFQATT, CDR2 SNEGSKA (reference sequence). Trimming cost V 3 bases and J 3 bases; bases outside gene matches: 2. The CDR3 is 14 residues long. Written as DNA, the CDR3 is TGCAGTGCTAGGGGACAGGGCTACACCGGGGAGCTGTTTTTT. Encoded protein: CSARGQGYTGELFF.

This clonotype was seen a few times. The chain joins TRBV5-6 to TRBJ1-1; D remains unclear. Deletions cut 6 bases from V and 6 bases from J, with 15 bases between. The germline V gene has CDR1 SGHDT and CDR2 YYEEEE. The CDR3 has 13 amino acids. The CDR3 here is CASTDGRVAEAFF. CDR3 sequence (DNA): TGTGCCAGCACCGACGGGAGGGTCGCTGAAGCTTTCTTT. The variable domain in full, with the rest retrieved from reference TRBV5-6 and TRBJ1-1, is DAGVTQSPTHLIKTRGQQVTLRCSPKSGHDTVSWYQQALGQGPQFIFQYYEEEERQRGNFPDRFSGHQFPNYSSELNVNALLLGDSALYLCASTDGRVAEAFFGQGTRLTVV.

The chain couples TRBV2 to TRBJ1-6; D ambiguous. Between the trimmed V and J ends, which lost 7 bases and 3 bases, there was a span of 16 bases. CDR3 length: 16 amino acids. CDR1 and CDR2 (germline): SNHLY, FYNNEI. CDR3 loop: CASMKRGEDYNSPLHF. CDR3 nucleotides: TGTGCCAGCATGAAGCGGGGAGAGGACTATAATTCACCCCTCCACTTT.

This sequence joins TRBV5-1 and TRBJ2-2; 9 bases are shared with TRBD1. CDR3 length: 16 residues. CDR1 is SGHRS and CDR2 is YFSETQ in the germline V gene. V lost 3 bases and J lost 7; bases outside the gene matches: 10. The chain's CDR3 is CASSSPQGAHGGELFF. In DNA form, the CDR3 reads TGCGCCAGCAGCTCCCCACAGGGGGCCCACGGCGGGGAGCTGTTTTTT. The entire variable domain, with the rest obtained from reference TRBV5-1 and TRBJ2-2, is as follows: KAGVTQTPRYLIKTRGQQVTLSCSPISGHRSVSWYQQTPGQGLQFLFEYFSETQRNKGNFPGRFSGRQFSNSRSEMNVSTLELGDSALYLCASSSPQGAHGGELFFGEGSRLTVL.

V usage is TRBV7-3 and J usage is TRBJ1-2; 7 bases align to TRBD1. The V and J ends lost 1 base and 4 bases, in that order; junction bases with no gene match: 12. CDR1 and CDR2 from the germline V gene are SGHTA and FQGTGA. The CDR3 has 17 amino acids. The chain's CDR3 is CASSLRGQGDSTYGYTF. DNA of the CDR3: TGTGCCAGCAGCTTAAGAGGGCAGGGGGATTCAACCTATGGCTACACCTTC.

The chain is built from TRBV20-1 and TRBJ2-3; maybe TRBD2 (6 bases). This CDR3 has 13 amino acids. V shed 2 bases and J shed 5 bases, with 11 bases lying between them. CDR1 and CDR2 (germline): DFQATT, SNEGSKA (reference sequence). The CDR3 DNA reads TGCAGTGCTAGAAAGATAGCGGTAGATACGCAGTATTTT. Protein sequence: CSARKIAVDTQYF.

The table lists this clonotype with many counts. CDR3 sequence (DNA): TGTGCCTGGAACCTCGACCCAGGTCAGCCCCAGCATTTT. Translated: CAWNLDPGQPQHF. The J gene is TRBJ1-5, the V gene TRBV30; the D is unclear. CDR3 length: 13 amino acids. The ends were cut back, 4 bases at V and 6 bases at J, with 13 bases in the middle. CDR1 is GTSNPN, CDR2 SVGIG, per germline (reference sequence).

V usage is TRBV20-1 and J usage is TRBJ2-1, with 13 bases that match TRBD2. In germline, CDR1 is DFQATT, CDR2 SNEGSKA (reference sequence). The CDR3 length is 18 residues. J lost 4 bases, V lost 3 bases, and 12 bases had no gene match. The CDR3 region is CSASPGLAGLGTYNEQFF. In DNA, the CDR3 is TGCAGTGCTAGTCCGGGACTAGCGGGACTAGGGACTTACAATGAGCAGTTCTTC.

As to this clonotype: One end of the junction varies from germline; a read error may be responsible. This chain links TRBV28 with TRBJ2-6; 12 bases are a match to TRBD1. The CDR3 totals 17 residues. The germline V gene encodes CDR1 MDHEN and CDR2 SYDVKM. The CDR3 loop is CASSPGTGGSGANVPTF. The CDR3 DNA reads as TGTGCCAGCAGTCCCGGGACAGGGGGCTCTGGGGCCAACGTCCCGACTTTC.

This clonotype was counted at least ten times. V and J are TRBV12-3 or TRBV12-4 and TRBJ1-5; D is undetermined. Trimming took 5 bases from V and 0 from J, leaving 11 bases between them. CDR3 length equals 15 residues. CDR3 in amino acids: CASSLIGNSNQPQHF. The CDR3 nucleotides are TGTGCCAGCAGTCTGATCGGGAATAGCAATCAGCCCCAGCATTTT.

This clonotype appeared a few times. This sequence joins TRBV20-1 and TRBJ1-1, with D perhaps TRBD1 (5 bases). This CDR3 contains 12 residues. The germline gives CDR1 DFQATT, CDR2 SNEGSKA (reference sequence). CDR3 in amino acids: CRGTGGDTEAFF. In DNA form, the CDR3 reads TGCAGAGGGACCGGGGGTGACACTGAAGCTTTCTTT.

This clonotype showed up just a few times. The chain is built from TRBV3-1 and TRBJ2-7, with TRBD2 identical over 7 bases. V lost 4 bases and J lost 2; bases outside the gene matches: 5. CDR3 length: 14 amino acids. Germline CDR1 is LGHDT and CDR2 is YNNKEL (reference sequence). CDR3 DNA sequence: TGTGCCAGCAGCCCCTCTAGCGGCGCCTACGAGCAGTACTTC. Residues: CASSPSSGAYEQYF.

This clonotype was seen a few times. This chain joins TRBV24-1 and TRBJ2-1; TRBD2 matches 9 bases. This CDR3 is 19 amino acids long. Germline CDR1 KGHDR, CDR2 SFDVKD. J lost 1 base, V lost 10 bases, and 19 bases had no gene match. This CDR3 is CATMRSSGEGFSSYNEQFF. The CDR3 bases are TGTGCCACTATGAGGTCTAGCGGGGAGGGGTTTTCGTCCTACAATGAGCAGTTCTTC.

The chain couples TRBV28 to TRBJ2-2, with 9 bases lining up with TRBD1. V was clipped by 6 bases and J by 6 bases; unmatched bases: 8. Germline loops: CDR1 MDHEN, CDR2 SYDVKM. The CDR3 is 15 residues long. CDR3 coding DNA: TGTGCCAGCAGACCTCCGGGACAGGGTCCCGGGGAGCTGTTTTTT. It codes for CASRPPGQGPGELFF.

CDR3 protein: CASSVGTETHGYTF. For the CDR3, the DNA is TGTGCCAGCAGCGTAGGGACAGAGACCCATGGCTACACCTTC. The V gene is TRBV9, the J gene TRBJ1-2; tentatively, D is TRBD1 (6 bases). The germline V gene has CDR1 SGDLS and CDR2 YYNGEE. With 0 bases removed from V and 6 bases from J, the gap between germline ends came to 12 bases. The CDR3 consists of 14 residues.

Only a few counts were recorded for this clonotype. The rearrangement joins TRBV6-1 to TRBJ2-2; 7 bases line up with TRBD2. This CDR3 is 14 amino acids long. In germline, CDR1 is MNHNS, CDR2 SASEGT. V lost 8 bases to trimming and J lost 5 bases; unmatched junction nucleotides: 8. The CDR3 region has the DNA TGTGCCAGCCTGGATGGCGGGAGAACCGGGGAGCTGTTTTTT. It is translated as CASLDGGRTGELFF.

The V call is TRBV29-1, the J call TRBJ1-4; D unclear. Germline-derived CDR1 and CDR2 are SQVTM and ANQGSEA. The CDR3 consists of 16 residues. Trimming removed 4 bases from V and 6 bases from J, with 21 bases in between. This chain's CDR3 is CSVGPRPRESDEKLFF. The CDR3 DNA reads TGCAGCGTTGGGCCCCGCCCGAGGGAGTCGGATGAAAAACTGTTTTTT. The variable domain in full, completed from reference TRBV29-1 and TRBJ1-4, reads SAVISQKPSRDICQRGTSLTIQCQVDSQVTMMFWYRQQPGQSLTLIATANQGSEATYESGFVIDKFPISRPNLTFSTLTVSNMSPEDSSIYLCSVGPRPRESDEKLFFGSGTQLSVL.

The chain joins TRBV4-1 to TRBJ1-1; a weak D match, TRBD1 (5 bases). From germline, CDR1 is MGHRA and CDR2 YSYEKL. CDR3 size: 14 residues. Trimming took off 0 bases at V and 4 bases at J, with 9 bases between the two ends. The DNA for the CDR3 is TGCGCCAGCAGCCAAGATATTGGGGGCACTGAAGCTTTCTTT. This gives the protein CASSQDIGGTEAFF.

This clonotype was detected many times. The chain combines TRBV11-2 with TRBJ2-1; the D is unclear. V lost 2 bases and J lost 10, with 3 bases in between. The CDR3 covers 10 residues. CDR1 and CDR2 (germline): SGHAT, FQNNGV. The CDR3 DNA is TGTGCCAGCAGCTTAAACGAGCAGTTCTTC. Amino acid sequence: CASSLNEQFF.

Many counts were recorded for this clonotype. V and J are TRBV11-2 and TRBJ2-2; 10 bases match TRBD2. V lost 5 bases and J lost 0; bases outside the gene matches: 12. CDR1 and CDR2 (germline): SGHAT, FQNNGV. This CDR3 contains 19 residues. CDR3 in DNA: TGTGCCAGCAGCGGGCGCGGACGGGGACTAGCGCCGAACACCGGGGAGCTGTTTTTT. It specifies CASSGRGRGLAPNTGELFF.